The TCR beta chain described here comes from a study of T cell repertoires in cytomegalovirus infection. Background on the study: Recently identified HLA-C-restricted CMV epitopes were used, and well-studied HLA-B-restricted CMV epitopes were used as well. Based on public TCR beta signatures, there were indications of CMV infection and of a matching HLA type.

Points on this clonotype: Its antigen is still unknown.

CDR1 is SGDLS, CDR2 YYNGEE, per germline. The CDR3 is 16 residues long. V lost 5 bases and J 2 bases, leaving 19 bases between the germline ends. Via MiXCR, TCRdb re-called the reads, giving one row per CDR3 protein. The data show 110,000 to 150,000 distinct CDR3 sequences, approximately 30% seen once. Notes on the study in general: Public TCR beta family frequency separated CMV-and-HLA carriers, including in an independent cohort. HLA-C-restricted, CMV-specific TCR beta clonotypes were dominant ex vivo.

This receptor was obtained from a human donor in good health (CMV status not recorded). Some clones in this sample may be carry-over from other donors' samples. Sample: CD8+ T cells from cultured PBMCs, taken from culture after CMV antigen stimulation. The chain carries TRBV9 and TRBJ1-2, with D perhaps matching TRBD1 (6 bases). CDR3 residues: CASSINNPGQNYGYTF. The DNA for the CDR3 is TGTGCCAGCAGTATCAATAACCCCGGACAGAACTATGGCTACACCTTC.